A selection of T cell receptor beta chains follows, all from one sample in a study of CD8+ T cells in alopecia areata. Sequencing used immunoSEQ multiplex PCR; TCRdb keeps in-frame clones, though not all of them. The data contain 35,000 to 50,000 clones, roughly 92% of them singletons. Sequencing was performed on CD8+ T cells sorted from blood, taken at week 24, from a patient treated with tofacitinib. Every receptor here comes from a human donor with alopecia areata. The CDR3 runs from the conserved cysteine through the conserved F or W. A D gene is named only where the DNA matches it firmly. Expanded clones get a size class; other rows say once, few or many, or leave the size out.

>TRBJ2-3|TRBV6-5|-|-
TGTGCCAGCAGTTACCGTACTAGCACAGATACGCAGTATTTT
CASSYRTSTDTQYF
>TRBJ2-3|TRBV5-4|-|-
TGTGCCAGCAGCCAATTGACGCAAGGAGATACGCAGTATTTT
CASSQLTQGDTQYF
>TRBJ2-4|TRBV29-1|-|-
TGCAGCGTTGTAGGGGGGGCGAAAAACATTCAGTACTTC
CSVVGGAKNIQYF
>TRBJ2-7|TRBV27|-|-
TGTGCCAGCAGTCCCCTGGGGGACGGACCCAGCTCCTACGAGCAGTACTTC
CASSPLGDGPSSYEQYF
>TRBJ2-4|TRBV28|-|-
TGTGCCAGCAGTTTCCGAGTTGAAAACATTCAGTACTTC
CASSFRVENIQYF
>TRBJ2-7|TRBV15|-|-
TGTGCCACCAGCAGGGATGAAGAACTCTACGAGCAGTACTTC
CATSRDEELYEQYF
>TRBJ2-7|TRBV7-2|-|once
TGTGCCAGCAGCTTAGAAGGGGGCGGGAGTTACGAGCAGTACTTC
CASSLEGGGSYEQYF
>TRBJ2-6|TRBV7-9|-|-
TGTGCCAGCAGCACCTCGGCAGGGGTAGCTAGAGGTGGGGCCAACGTCCTGACTTTC
CASSTSAGVARGGANVLTF
>TRBJ2-3|TRBV29-1|TRBD1|-
TGCAGCGTTGAGGACAGGGACAGGCAAAGCTCAGATACGCAGTATTTT
CSVEDRDRQSSDTQYF
>TRBJ2-6|TRBV27|TRBD2|-
TGTGCCAGCAGTTTGGGGGGGAGAGGATCTGGGGCCAACGTCCTGACTTTC
CASSLGGRGSGANVLTF
>TRBJ2-1|TRBV7-6|TRBD2|-
TGTGCCAGCAGACTAGGTCCCATAGCGGGGGACACCTACAATGAGCAGTTCTTC
CASRLGPIAGDTYNEQFF
>TRBJ2-7|TRBV4-2|TRBD2|-
TGTGCCAGCAGCCAAGGACTAGCGGGCTCCTACGAGCAGTACTTC
CASSQGLAGSYEQYF
>TRBJ2-1|TRBV28|TRBD2|few
TGTGCCAGCAGTTTAAACGGGGGGGCCGTATTAGGCAATGAGCAGTTCTTC
CASSLNGGAVLGNEQFF
>TRBJ1-1|TRBV7-9|-|-
TGTGCCAGCAGCTTACCTCGACAGGAGATGAACACTGAAGCTTTCTTT
CASSLPRQEMNTEAFF
>TRBJ2-7|TRBV28|-|-
TGTGCCAGCCGGGTTCCCCGTCTGAGCTCCTACGAGCAGTACTTC
CASRVPRLSSYEQYF
>TRBJ2-7|TRBV7-9|TRBD1|once
TGTGCCAGCAGTTATACGGGACAGGAATACTACGAGCAGTACTTC
CASSYTGQEYYEQYF
>TRBJ2-1|TRBV19|TRBD2|-
TGTGCCAGTAGTATATTCGGGGGGGTCGGCAATGAGCAGTTCTTC
CASSIFGGVGNEQFF
>TRBJ2-2|TRBV7-3|-|-
TGTGCCAGCAGCTTATACCAGGGCGCCGGGGAGCTGTTTTTT
CASSLYQGAGELFF
>TRBJ2-7|TRBV4-1|TRBD2|-
TGCGCCAGCAGCCAAGAGCAGGGCGGGGGGCCTAGGGACGAGCAGTACTTC
CASSQEQGGGPRDEQYF
>TRBJ2-1|TRBV7-9|-|-
TGTGCCAGCAGCCTCACGGGACTGGGGGAGAATGAGCAGTTCTTC
CASSLTGLGENEQFF
>TRBJ2-1|TRBV19|TRBD2|-
TGTGCCAGTAGAGTAGCGGGGCCCTTTTACAATGAGCAGTTCTTC
CASRVAGPFYNEQFF
>TRBJ2-1|TRBV6-5|-|-
TGTGCCAGCAGTTACTCGAGGGGCTTCTTC
CASSYSRGFF
>TRBJ2-7|TRBV4-2|-|-
TGTGCCAGCAGCCAAGATTTGGGGGCCTACGAGCAGTACTTC
CASSQDLGAYEQYF
>TRBJ2-5|TRBV4-3|TRBD2|-
TGCGCCAGCAGCGTAGAACTAGCGGGGGACCCTCAAGAGACCCAGTACTTC
CASSVELAGDPQETQYF
>TRBJ2-3|TRBV28|-|-
TGTGCCAGCAGCCCCCTAGGGGCCCCCGATACGCAGTATTTT
CASSPLGAPDTQYF
>TRBJ2-4|TRBV15|-|-
TGTGCCACCAGCGGCCCGGTCCGCCAGAACATTCAGTACTTC
CATSGPVRQNIQYF
>TRBJ2-7|TRBV15|-|-
TGTGCCACCAGCAGAGATCTGTCAACTTCCTACGAGCAGTACTTC
CATSRDLSTSYEQYF
>TRBJ2-1|TRBV25-1|-|-
TGTGCCAGCAGGATAGGAGGGGGGTACAATGAGCAGTTCTTC
CASRIGGGYNEQFF
>TRBJ2-7|TRBV29-1|-|-
TGCAGCGTTGAAGATTGGGGGAGCTCCTACGAGCAGTACTTC
CSVEDWGSSYEQYF
>TRBJ2-2|TRBV7-9|-|-
TGTGCCAGCAGCCCCGTAACTGTAGCGGGGGAGCTGTTTTTT
CASSPVTVAGELFF
>TRBJ2-3|TRBV4-1|-|-
TGCGCCAGCAGCCAAGCTACGGGGGGCTTCACAGATACGCAGTATTTT
CASSQATGGFTDTQYF
>TRBJ2-1|TRBV28|-|once
TGTGCCAGCAGTTTACAGGGTGATGAGCAGTTCTTC
CASSLQGDEQFF
>TRBJ2-3|TRBV28|-|-
TGTGCCAGCAGTTTCCGGCCCGGTCACATGTGGATCACAGATACGCAGTATTTT
CASSFRPGHMWITDTQYF
>TRBJ1-2|TRBV27|-|-
TGTGCCAGCAGTTTATCAACTCCCCCGCCGGGCTATGGCTACACCTTC
CASSLSTPPPGYGYTF
>TRBJ2-5|TRBV5-4|TRBD2|-
TGTGCCAGCAGCTTGGAACCGGGGGGGGAAGAGACCCAGTACTTC
CASSLEPGGEETQYF
>TRBJ1-2|TRBV7-9|-|once
TGTGCCAGCAGCTTAGACGGGGATAACTATGGCTACACCTTC
CASSLDGDNYGYTF
>TRBJ2-7|TRBV7-9|TRBD1|-
TGTGCCAGCAGCTCCAATGACCCGGGACAGGGAACCTACGAGCAGTACTTC
CASSSNDPGQGTYEQYF
>TRBJ2-7|TRBV19|-|-
TGTGCCAGTAGTATAACCGGGTGGGGCCACGAGCAGTACTTC
CASSITGWGHEQYF
>TRBJ2-7|TRBV5-6|-|-
TGTGCCTGCAGCTTCGGGGACGGCACCTACGAGCAGTACTTC
CACSFGDGTYEQYF
>TRBJ2-7|TRBV15|-|-
TGTGCCACCAGCAGAGATCAGGGATTAACCTACGAGCAGTACTTC
CATSRDQGLTYEQYF
>TRBJ2-7|TRBV7-9|TRBD1|-
TGTGCCAGCAGCTTAGCGATGGGACAGGGAGTCTACGAGCAGTACTTC
CASSLAMGQGVYEQYF
>TRBJ2-5|TRBV19|-|-
TGTGCCAGTAGTATTGTCGGGGACCAAGAGACCCAGTACTTC
CASSIVGDQETQYF